The clone carrying this T cell receptor beta chain has more than one count but fewer than ten. V dropped 7 bases and J dropped 0 bases, with 9 bases sitting between them. Germline assignment: CDR1 MNHNS and CDR2 SASEGT. The CDR3 runs to 13 residues. This record comes from a study of response to subunit inactivated influenza vaccine. TCRdb re-called the RT-PCR reads through MiXCR, storing one row per CDR3 protein. The table records 290,000 or so distinct CDR3 sequences, approximately 21% of them present only once. Here the sequenced sample was PBMCs from blood, taken around 22 months after vaccination. The receptor comes from a man aged 50 to 75 who received an inactivated influenza vaccine. The V call is TRBV6-1, the J call TRBJ1-2; no firm D call. The CDR3 DNA reads TGTGCCAGCACCCGGATTCCTAACTATGGCTACACCTTC. Protein sequence: CASTRIPNYGYTF.